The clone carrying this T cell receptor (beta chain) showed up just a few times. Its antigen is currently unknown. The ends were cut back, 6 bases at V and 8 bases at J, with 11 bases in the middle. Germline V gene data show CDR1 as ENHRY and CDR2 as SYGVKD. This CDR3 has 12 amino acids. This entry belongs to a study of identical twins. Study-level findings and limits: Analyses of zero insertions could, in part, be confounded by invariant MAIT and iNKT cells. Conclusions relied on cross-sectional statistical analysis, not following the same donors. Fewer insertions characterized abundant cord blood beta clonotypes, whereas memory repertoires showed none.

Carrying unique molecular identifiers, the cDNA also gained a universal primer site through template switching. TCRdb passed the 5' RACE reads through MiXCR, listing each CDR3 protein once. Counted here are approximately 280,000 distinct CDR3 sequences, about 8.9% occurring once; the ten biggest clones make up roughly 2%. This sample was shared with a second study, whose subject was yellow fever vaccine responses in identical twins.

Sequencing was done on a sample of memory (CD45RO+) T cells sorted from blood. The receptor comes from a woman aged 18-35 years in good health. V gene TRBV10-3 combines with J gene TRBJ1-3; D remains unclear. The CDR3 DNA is TGTGCCATCAGCCCTTCGTCGTACACCATATATTTT. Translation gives CAISPSSYTIYF.